A single T cell receptor (beta chain) is shown here with its context. The assay was immunoSEQ multiplex PCR, and TCRdb's table has in-frame clones only and misses some. The sample lists around 200,000 clones, 86% occurring once. These data belong to a study of blood T cell repertoires in COVID-19. Background on the study: Acute-phase and convalescent COVID-19 samples originated in the United States, Italy and Spain.

This clonotype was sampled from a woman aged 50 to 60 with acute or convalescent COVID-19. Sequencing was performed on peripheral blood.

The CDR3 is CAISDGPGDGYTF. The CDR3 DNA reads TGTGCCATCAGTGATGGTCCAGGGGATGGCTACACCTTC. The rearrangement joins TRBV10-3 to TRBJ1-2; tentative D call: TRBD1 (6 bases). CDR3 length equals 13 residues. Looked up from germline, CDR1 is ENHRY and CDR2 is SYGVKD. The V end lost 3 bases, the J end lost 6 bases, and 11 bases lay between the germline ends.